This is a list of T cell receptor beta chains from one sample in a study of cytomegalovirus exposure and HLA in healthy donors. Assay: immunoSEQ multiplex PCR; the TCRdb copy retains only in-frame clones and omits some. The sample lists about 88,000 clones, approximately 84% occurring once. Sequenced: PBMCs. Source of these receptors: a woman aged 18-29 years in good health and CMV-seropositive. Each CDR3 is given with its conserved first and last residue. The D gene is left open where the match is weak. Size values are once, few and many counts, or a class for expanded clones, and some rows have none.

NA	TRBJ2-7	TRBD1	TRBV19	TGTGCCAGTAGTATTGACAGGGCCTACGAGCAGTACTTC	CASSIDRAYEQYF
NA	TRBJ2-1	NA	TRBV7-9	TGTGCCAGCAGCTCCAGCCCGGGGAGCTCCTACAATGAGCAGTTCTTC	CASSSSPGSSYNEQFF
NA	TRBJ1-5	TRBD1	TRBV30	TGTGCCTGGAATCCCCCCGACAGGGGAAGCAATCAGCCCCAGCATTTT	CAWNPPDRGSNQPQHF
NA	TRBJ2-5	TRBD2	TRBV5-6	TGTGCCAGCAGCTTGGGCAATAGCGGGGGGGCGGAGACCCAGTACTTC	CASSLGNSGGAETQYF
once	TRBJ1-2	TRBD1	TRBV6-5	TGTGCCAGCAGTAGGGGACAGCCCTATGGCTACACCTTC	CASSRGQPYGYTF
NA	TRBJ1-2	TRBD1	TRBV6-1	TGTGCCAGCAGTGGCACCGGGACAGGCCCGTATGGCTACACCTTC	CASSGTGTGPYGYTF
NA	TRBJ2-3	TRBD2	TRBV9	TGTGCCAGCAGCGTATATGGCGGGGGGCCGAACACAGATACGCAGTATTTT	CASSVYGGGPNTDTQYF
NA	TRBJ1-2	TRBD1	TRBV4-2	TGTGCCAGCAGCCAAGCAGCCAGATCCGGACAGGGCTATGGCTACACCTTC	CASSQAARSGQGYGYTF
NA	TRBJ2-5	TRBD2	TRBV7-9	TGTGCCAGCCCAGGGACTAGCGGACTAGAGACCCAGTACTTC	CASPGTSGLETQYF
NA	TRBJ2-2	NA	TRBV28	TGTGCCAGCAGTTTTTTTACGATACGGTCCACCCTTTCCGGGGAGCTGTTTTTT	CASSFFTIRSTLSGELFF
NA	TRBJ2-7	NA	TRBV7-8	TGTGCCAGCAGAGTTGGACCGTCTCGGGGGAAGTGGCACGAGCAGTACTTC	CASRVGPSRGKWHEQYF